This TCR beta chain was sequenced during a study of blood T cell repertoires in COVID-19. Study-wide background: There were acute and convalescent COVID-19 samples, and they came from the United States, Italy and Spain. From T cells, B-cell-depleted T cells, or PBMCs came the material, which was cDNA or gDNA.

Original handling: Amplifying reference gene primers gave estimates of nucleated cell counts. Generated by immunoSEQ multiplex PCR, the TCRdb table keeps only in-frame clones and is missing some. From that table come the V and J calls and clone size; the DNA was used to work out D and trimming. Of around 250,000 clones in the sample, approximately 84% were seen once. Germline values: CDR1 LGHNA, CDR2 YNFKEQ. Trimming at V came to 3 bases and at J to 6 bases, leaving 4 bases not matched to a gene. The CDR3 runs to 16 residues. V and J are TRBV4-2 and TRBJ2-1, with 14 bases fitting TRBD2. Sample: peripheral blood. The clonotype comes from a woman aged 80 or over with acute or convalescent COVID-19. The CDR3 loop reads CASSQLGLAGVNEQFF. The CDR3 region has the DNA TGTGCCAGCAGCCAGCTGGGACTAGCGGGAGTCAATGAGCAGTTCTTC.